Listed below are T cell receptor beta chains from one sample, sequenced in a study of T cell responses to AZD1222 COVID-19 vaccine. The method was immunoSEQ multiplex PCR; TCRdb's version includes in-frame clones alone and lacks a portion of them. The sample carries about 150,000 clones, roughly nine tenths recorded once. The source was peripheral blood, collected 28 days after the second AZD1222 dose. The receptors were gathered from an adult who received the AZD1222 COVID-19 vaccine. Both conserved end residues are part of each CDR3. The order of the fields is V gene, D gene, J gene, clone size, CDR3 protein, CDR3 DNA. A D gene is named only where the DNA matches it firmly. Only part of the rows carry a size: once, few, many, or a class if the clone is expanded.

V: TRBV12-3/TRBV12-4; D: NA; J: TRBJ1-5; size: NA; CDR3: CASSLTLTPQHF; DNA: TGTGCCAGCAGTTTAACACTAACGCCCCAGCATTTT
V: TRBV28; D: TRBD1; J: TRBJ1-3; size: NA; CDR3: CASSPTGGSGNTIYF; DNA: TGTGCCAGCAGTCCTACAGGGGGCTCTGGAAACACCATATATTTT
V: TRBV4-1; D: TRBD1; J: TRBJ1-1; size: NA; CDR3: CASSPEADRGMNTEAFF; DNA: TGCGCCAGCAGCCCGGAGGCCGACAGGGGAATGAACACTGAAGCTTTCTTT
V: TRBV3-1/TRBV3-2; D: TRBD1; J: TRBJ1-6; size: NA; CDR3: CASSQGTGGSNSPLHF; DNA: TGTGCCAGCAGCCAAGGGACAGGGGGCTCTAATTCACCCCTCCACTTT
V: TRBV2; D: TRBD1; J: TRBJ1-3; size: NA; CDR3: CASSRTGAGNTIYF; DNA: TGTGCCAGCAGCCGGACAGGGGCTGGAAACACCATATATTTT
V: TRBV18; D: TRBD1; J: TRBJ1-2; size: NA; CDR3: CASSPGTGSNYGYTF; DNA: TGTGCCAGCTCACCGGGGACAGGGTCTAACTATGGCTACACCTTC
V: TRBV6-4; D: TRBD1; J: TRBJ2-2; size: NA; CDR3: CASRTGRTGELFF; DNA: TGTGCCAGCAGGACAGGGCGGACCGGGGAGCTGTTTTTT
V: TRBV19; D: NA; J: TRBJ2-1; size: NA; CDR3: CASRGWGDSYNEQFF; DNA: TGTGCCAGTAGGGGTTGGGGGGACTCCTACAATGAGCAGTTCTTC
V: TRBV7-2; D: NA; J: TRBJ1-2; size: few; CDR3: CASSSAQPYGYTF; DNA: TGTGCCAGCAGCAGCGCCCAGCCCTATGGCTACACCTTC
V: TRBV4-3; D: NA; J: TRBJ2-7; size: NA; CDR3: CASSQDHRGGAPFF; DNA: TGCGCCAGCAGCCAAGATCATCGGGGAGGTGCCCCATTCTTC
V: TRBV12-3/TRBV12-4; D: NA; J: TRBJ2-7; size: NA; CDR3: CASSPTGVHEQYF; DNA: TGTGCCAGCAGTCCGACAGGTGTCCACGAGCAGTACTTC
V: TRBV6-2/TRBV6-3; D: NA; J: TRBJ2-1; size: NA; CDR3: CASSTTSPPGGSYNEQFF; DNA: TGTGCCAGCAGTACGACTAGTCCTCCCGGTGGGTCCTACAATGAGCAGTTCTTC
V: TRBV6-5; D: TRBD1; J: TRBJ1-1; size: NA; CDR3: CASSYLGQGMSTEAFF; DNA: TGTGCCAGCAGTTACCTAGGACAGGGAATGAGCACTGAAGCTTTCTTT
V: TRBV7-9; D: TRBD2; J: TRBJ2-1; size: once; CDR3: CASSSPGLASNEQFF; DNA: TGTGCCAGCAGCTCACCGGGACTAGCGTCTAATGAGCAGTTCTTC
V: TRBV9; D: NA; J: TRBJ2-1; size: NA; CDR3: CASSVEPVSYNEQFF; DNA: TGTGCCAGCAGCGTAGAGCCAGTTTCCTACAATGAGCAGTTCTTC
V: TRBV27; D: NA; J: TRBJ2-7; size: NA; CDR3: CASSFGPDSYEQYF; DNA: TGTGCCAGCAGTTTTGGTCCAGACTCCTACGAGCAGTACTTC
V: TRBV19; D: NA; J: TRBJ1-3; size: NA; CDR3: CASSPRRLPGNTIYF; DNA: TGTGCCAGTAGTCCCCGACGCCTTCCTGGAAACACCATATATTTT
V: TRBV24-1; D: TRBD1; J: TRBJ1-5; size: NA; CDR3: CATSDSATGGNQPQHF; DNA: TGTGCCACCAGTGATTCCGCAACAGGGGGCAATCAGCCCCAGCATTTT
V: TRBV7-2; D: NA; J: TRBJ2-1; size: NA; CDR3: CASSLAIGSYNEQFF; DNA: TGTGCCAGCAGCTTAGCGATCGGATCCTACAATGAGCAGTTCTTC
V: TRBV7-8; D: NA; J: TRBJ2-7; size: NA; CDR3: CASNNNPVGVYEQYF; DNA: TGTGCCAGCAACAACAACCCCGTAGGGGTTTACGAGCAGTACTTC
V: TRBV19; D: NA; J: TRBJ1-5; size: NA; CDR3: CASRGDNQPQHF; DNA: TGTGCCTCTCGTGGGGATAATCAGCCCCAGCATTTT
V: TRBV5-4; D: TRBD1; J: TRBJ1-6; size: NA; CDR3: CASSEKTGGSSPLHF; DNA: TGTGCCAGCAGCGAAAAAACAGGGGGGTCTTCACCCCTCCACTTT
V: TRBV9; D: TRBD2; J: TRBJ2-1; size: NA; CDR3: CASSVAELAGQNEQFF; DNA: TGTGCCAGCAGCGTAGCGGAACTAGCGGGGCAGAATGAGCAGTTCTTC
V: TRBV7-9; D: NA; J: TRBJ2-2; size: NA; CDR3: CASSLGVRLGRGNTGELFF; DNA: TGTGCCAGCAGCTTAGGGGTTAGGCTAGGGAGAGGAAACACCGGGGAGCTGTTTTTT
V: TRBV2; D: TRBD1; J: TRBJ1-5; size: NA; CDR3: CASRAWTGNNQPQHF; DNA: TGTGCCAGCAGAGCGTGGACAGGCAACAATCAGCCCCAGCATTTT
V: TRBV10-2; D: NA; J: TRBJ2-7; size: NA; CDR3: CASSEWGNSYEQYF; DNA: TGCGCCAGCAGTGAATGGGGTAACTCCTACGAGCAGTACTTC
V: TRBV7-6; D: TRBD2; J: TRBJ2-1; size: NA; CDR3: CASSFRLAGSNEQFF; DNA: TGTGCCAGCAGCTTCCGACTAGCGGGAAGCAATGAGCAGTTCTTC
V: TRBV27; D: NA; J: TRBJ1-2; size: NA; CDR3: CASSLSGANYGYTF; DNA: TGTGCCAGCAGTTTATCCGGGGCCAACTATGGCTACACCTTC
V: TRBV19; D: TRBD2; J: TRBJ2-3; size: once; CDR3: CASSRLAGLPTDTQYF; DNA: TGTGCCAGTAGTAGACTAGCGGGACTCCCCACAGATACGCAGTATTTT
V: TRBV2; D: NA; J: TRBJ2-1; size: NA; CDR3: CASVVKGTHNEQFF; DNA: TGTGCCAGCGTAGTCAAGGGGACCCACAATGAGCAGTTCTTC
V: TRBV28; D: TRBD1; J: TRBJ2-4; size: NA; CDR3: CASSLARTGKNIQYF; DNA: TGTGCCAGCAGTCTAGCTCGGACAGGCAAAAACATTCAGTACTTC
V: TRBV20-1; D: NA; J: TRBJ2-1; size: NA; CDR3: CSARENEQFF; DNA: TGCAGTGCTAGGGAAAATGAGCAGTTCTTC
V: TRBV18; D: NA; J: TRBJ1-1; size: NA; CDR3: CASSPGGGANTEAFF; DNA: TGTGCCAGCTCACCAGGAGGAGGGGCTAACACTGAAGCTTTCTTT
V: TRBV6-6; D: NA; J: TRBJ2-7; size: NA; CDR3: CASSYIGSKYEQYF; DNA: TGTGCCAGCAGTTACATTGGTTCGAAATACGAGCAGTACTTC
V: TRBV3-1/TRBV3-2; D: NA; J: TRBJ2-1; size: few; CDR3: CASSQEGREQFF; DNA: TGTGCCAGCAGCCAAGAGGGCCGGGAGCAGTTCTTC
V: TRBV2; D: TRBD2; J: TRBJ2-7; size: NA; CDR3: CASTLAGPSLDEQYF; DNA: TGTGCCAGCACCCTAGCGGGACCAAGCCTAGACGAGCAGTACTTC
V: TRBV2; D: NA; J: TRBJ1-5; size: NA; CDR3: CASGGSLLSNQPQHF; DNA: TGTGCCAGCGGTGGCTCGTTGCTTAGCAATCAGCCCCAGCATTTT
V: TRBV19; D: NA; J: TRBJ2-2; size: NA; CDR3: CASSIVPGLDTGELFF; DNA: TGTGCCAGTAGTATAGTCCCAGGGCTGGACACCGGGGAGCTGTTTTTT
V: TRBV5-1; D: TRBD1; J: TRBJ1-2; size: once; CDR3: CASSPRQGLGTLYGYTF; DNA: TGCGCCAGCAGCCCTCGACAGGGTCTTGGGACTTTGTATGGCTACACCTTC
V: TRBV15; D: NA; J: TRBJ2-7; size: NA; CDR3: CATSRVVQGGTEQYF; DNA: TGTGCCACCAGCAGAGTAGTACAGGGAGGGACCGAGCAGTACTTC
V: TRBV28; D: NA; J: TRBJ2-7; size: NA; CDR3: CASRPVGVTLGEQYF; DNA: TGTGCCAGCAGACCGGTCGGAGTAACTTTGGGGGAGCAGTACTTC
V: TRBV15; D: NA; J: TRBJ2-7; size: NA; CDR3: CATSRDQLYEQYF; DNA: TGTGCCACCAGCAGAGATCAGCTCTACGAGCAGTACTTC
V: TRBV27; D: NA; J: TRBJ2-7; size: NA; CDR3: CASTQKGWGYEQYF; DNA: TGTGCCAGCACCCAGAAGGGTTGGGGCTACGAGCAGTACTTC
V: TRBV5-8; D: NA; J: TRBJ1-6; size: NA; CDR3: CASSSGLWRNSPLHF; DNA: TGTGCCAGCAGCTCCGGACTGTGGAGAAATTCACCCCTCCACTTT
V: TRBV30; D: NA; J: TRBJ1-5; size: NA; CDR3: CAWSAASTRGGSQPQHF; DNA: TGTGCCTGGAGTGCAGCCTCAACCAGGGGTGGGAGTCAGCCCCAGCATTTT
V: TRBV7-9; D: NA; J: TRBJ1-2; size: NA; CDR3: CASSQGDGYGYTF; DNA: TGTGCCAGCAGCCAAGGGGACGGATATGGCTACACCTTC
V: TRBV5-1; D: TRBD1; J: TRBJ2-7; size: NA; CDR3: CASSLGQGNYEQYF; DNA: TGCGCCAGCAGCCTGGGACAGGGTAACTACGAGCAGTACTTC
V: TRBV11-2; D: NA; J: TRBJ2-7; size: once; CDR3: CASSLVGSYEQYF; DNA: TGTGCCAGCAGCTTGGTGGGCTCCTACGAGCAGTACTTC
V: TRBV24-1; D: TRBD1; J: TRBJ1-1; size: NA; CDR3: CATSDPRTGDTEAFF; DNA: TGTGCCACCAGTGATCCCCGGACAGGGGACACTGAAGCTTTCTTT
V: TRBV15; D: TRBD1; J: TRBJ2-2; size: NA; CDR3: CATSEGDRDFVTGELFF; DNA: TGTGCCACCAGCGAGGGGGACAGGGACTTTGTCACCGGGGAGCTGTTTTTT